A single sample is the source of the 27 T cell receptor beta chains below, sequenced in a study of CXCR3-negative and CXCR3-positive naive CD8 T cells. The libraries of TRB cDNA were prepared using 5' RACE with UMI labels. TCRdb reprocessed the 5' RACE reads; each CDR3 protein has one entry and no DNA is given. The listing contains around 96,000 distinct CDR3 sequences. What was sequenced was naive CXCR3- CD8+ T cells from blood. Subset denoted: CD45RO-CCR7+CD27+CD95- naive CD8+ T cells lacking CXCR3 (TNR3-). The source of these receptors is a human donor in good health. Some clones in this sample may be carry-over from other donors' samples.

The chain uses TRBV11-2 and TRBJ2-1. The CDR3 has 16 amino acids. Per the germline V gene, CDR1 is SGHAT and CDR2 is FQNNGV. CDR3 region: CASSFFGGGPKDEQFF.

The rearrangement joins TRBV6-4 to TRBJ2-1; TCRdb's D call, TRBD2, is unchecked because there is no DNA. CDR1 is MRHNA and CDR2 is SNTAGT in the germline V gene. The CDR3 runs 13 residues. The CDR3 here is CASSGGAHNEQFF.

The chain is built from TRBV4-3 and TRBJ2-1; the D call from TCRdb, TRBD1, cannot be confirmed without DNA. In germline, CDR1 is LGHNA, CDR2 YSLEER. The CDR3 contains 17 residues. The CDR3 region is CASSQGTGDSSYNEQFF.

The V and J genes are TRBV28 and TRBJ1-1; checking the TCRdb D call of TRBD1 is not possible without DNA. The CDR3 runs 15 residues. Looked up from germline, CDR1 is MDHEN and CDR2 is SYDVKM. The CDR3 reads CASQKQGRGNTEAFF.

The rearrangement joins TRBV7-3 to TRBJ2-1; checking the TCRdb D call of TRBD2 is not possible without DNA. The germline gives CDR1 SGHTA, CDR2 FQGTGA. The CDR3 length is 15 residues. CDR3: CASSPGLAGGHEQFF.

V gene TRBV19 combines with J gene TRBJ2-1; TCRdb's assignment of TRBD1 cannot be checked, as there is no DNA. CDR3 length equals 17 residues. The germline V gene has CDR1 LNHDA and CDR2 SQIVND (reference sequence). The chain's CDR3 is CASSIAFGTGIYNEQFF.

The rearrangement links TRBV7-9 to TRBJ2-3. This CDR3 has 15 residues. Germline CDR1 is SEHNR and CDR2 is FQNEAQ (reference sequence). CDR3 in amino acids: CASSSPVFGTDTQYF. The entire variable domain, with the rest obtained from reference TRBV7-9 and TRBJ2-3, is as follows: DTGVSQNPRHKITKRGQNVTFRCDPISEHNRLYWYRQTLGQGPEFLTYFQNEAQLEKSRLLSDRFSAERPKGSFSTLEIQRTEQGDSAMYLCASSSPVFGTDTQYFGPGTRLTVL.

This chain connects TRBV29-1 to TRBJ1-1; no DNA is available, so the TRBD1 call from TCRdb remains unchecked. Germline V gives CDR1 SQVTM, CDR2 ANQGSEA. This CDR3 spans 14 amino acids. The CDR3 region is CSVLGLLANTEAFF.

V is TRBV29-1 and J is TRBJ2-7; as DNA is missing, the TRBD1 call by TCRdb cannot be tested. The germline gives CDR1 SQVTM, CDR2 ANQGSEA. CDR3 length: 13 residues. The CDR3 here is CSVGAVSSYEQYF.

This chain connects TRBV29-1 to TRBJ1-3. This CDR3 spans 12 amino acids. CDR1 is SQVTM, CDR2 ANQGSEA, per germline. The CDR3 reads CSVEIRVNTIYF.

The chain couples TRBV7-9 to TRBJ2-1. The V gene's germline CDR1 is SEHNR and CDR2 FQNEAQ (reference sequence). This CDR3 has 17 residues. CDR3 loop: CASSSGFIVGSYNEQFF. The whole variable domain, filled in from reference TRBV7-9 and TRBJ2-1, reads DTGVSQNPRHKITKRGQNVTFRCDPISEHNRLYWYRQTLGQGPEFLTYFQNEAQLEKSRLLSDRFSAERPKGSFSTLEIQRTEQGDSAMYLCASSSGFIVGSYNEQFFGPGTRLTVL.

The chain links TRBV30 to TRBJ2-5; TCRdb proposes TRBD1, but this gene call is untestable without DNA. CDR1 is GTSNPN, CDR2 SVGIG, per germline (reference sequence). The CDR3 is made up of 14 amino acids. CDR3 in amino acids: CAWRSRDNQETQYF.

CDR3 region: CASSQVAHGELFF. The chain is built from TRBV14 and TRBJ2-2; the D gene TCRdb calls, TRBD2, cannot be checked with no DNA. Germline CDR1 reads SGHDN; CDR2 reads FVKESK. The CDR3 has 13 residues.

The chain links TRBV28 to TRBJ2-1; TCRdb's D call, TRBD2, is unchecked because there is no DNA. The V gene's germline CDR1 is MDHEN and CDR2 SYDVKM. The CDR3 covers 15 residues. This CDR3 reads CASSARLAAYNEQFF.

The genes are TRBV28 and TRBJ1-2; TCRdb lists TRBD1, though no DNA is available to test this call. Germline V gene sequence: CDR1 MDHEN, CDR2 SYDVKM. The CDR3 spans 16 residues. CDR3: CASRLLSAGGNYGYTF.

This chain's CDR3 is CSVNRGNEQFF. The rearrangement links TRBV29-1 to TRBJ2-1; TCRdb's D call of TRBD1 is untestable without DNA. CDR1 is SQVTM, CDR2 ANQGSEA, per germline. This CDR3 region has 11 residues.

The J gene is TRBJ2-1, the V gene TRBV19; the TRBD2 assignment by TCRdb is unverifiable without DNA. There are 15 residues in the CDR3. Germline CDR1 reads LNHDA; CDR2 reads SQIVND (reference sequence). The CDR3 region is CASSTGTSGYNEQFF.

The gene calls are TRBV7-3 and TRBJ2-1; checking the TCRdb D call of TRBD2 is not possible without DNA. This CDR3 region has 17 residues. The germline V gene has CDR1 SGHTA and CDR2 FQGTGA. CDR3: CASSLDGGLAGVYEQFF.

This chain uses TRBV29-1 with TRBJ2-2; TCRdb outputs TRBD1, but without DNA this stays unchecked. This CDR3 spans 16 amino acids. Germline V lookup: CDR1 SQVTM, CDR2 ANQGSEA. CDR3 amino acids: CSVEGAQQGNAGELFF.

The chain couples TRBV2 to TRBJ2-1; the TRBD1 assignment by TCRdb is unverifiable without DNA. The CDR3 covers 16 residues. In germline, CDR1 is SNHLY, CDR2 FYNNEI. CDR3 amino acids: CASRTDRGQTYNEQFF.

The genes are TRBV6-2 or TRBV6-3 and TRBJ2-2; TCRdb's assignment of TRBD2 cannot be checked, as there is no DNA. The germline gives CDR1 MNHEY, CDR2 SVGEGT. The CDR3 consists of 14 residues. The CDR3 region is CASSYFGSPGELFF.

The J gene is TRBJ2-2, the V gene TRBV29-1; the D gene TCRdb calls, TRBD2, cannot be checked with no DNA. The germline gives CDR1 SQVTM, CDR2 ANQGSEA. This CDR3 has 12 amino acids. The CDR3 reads CSVLREAGELFF.

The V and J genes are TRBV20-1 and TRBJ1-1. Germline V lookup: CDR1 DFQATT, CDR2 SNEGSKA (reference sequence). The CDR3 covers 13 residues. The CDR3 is CSAGGTGHTEAFF.

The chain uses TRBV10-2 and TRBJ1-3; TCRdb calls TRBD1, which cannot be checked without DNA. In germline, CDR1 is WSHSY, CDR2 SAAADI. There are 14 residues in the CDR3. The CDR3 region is CASSWDRSGNTIYF.

CDR3 region: CAISESPQGASPQHF. This sequence joins TRBV10-3 and TRBJ1-5; TCRdb returns TRBD1, unconfirmable since there is no DNA. Germline lookup yields CDR1 ENHRY and CDR2 SYGVKD. The CDR3 totals 15 residues.

The CDR3 here is CASRSTGEETQYF. The chain employs TRBV7-8 and TRBJ2-5; TCRdb gives TRBD1 as the D gene, but with no DNA this cannot be confirmed. Germline CDR1 SGHVS, CDR2 FQNEAQ. The CDR3 spans 13 residues.

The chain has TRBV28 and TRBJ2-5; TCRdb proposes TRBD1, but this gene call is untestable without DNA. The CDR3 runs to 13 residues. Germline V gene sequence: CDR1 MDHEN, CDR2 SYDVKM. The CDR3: CASSFDRRETQYF.